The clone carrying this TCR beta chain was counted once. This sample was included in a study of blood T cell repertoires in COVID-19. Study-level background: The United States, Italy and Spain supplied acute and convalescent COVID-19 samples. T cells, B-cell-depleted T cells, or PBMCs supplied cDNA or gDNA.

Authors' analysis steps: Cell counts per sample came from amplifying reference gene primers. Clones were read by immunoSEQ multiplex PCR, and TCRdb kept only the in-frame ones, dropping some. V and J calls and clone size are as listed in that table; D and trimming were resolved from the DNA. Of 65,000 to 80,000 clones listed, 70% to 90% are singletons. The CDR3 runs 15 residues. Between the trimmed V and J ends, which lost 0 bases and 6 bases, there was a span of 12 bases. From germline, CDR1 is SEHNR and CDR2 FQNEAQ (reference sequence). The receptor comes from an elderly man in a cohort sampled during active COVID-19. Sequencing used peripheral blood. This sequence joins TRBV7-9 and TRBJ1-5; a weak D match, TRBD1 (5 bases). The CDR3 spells CASSLAAQGSQPQHF. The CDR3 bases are TGTGCCAGCAGCTTAGCGGCGCAGGGAAGTCAGCCCCAGCATTTT.